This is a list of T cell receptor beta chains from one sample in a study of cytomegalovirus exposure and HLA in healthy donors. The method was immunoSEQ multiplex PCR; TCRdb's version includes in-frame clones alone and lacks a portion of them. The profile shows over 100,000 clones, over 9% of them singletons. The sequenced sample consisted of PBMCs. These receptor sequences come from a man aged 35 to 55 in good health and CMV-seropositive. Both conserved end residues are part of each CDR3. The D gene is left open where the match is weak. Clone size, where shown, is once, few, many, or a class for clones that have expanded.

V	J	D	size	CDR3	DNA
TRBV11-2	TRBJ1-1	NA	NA	CASSLYPTDTNTEAFF	TGTGCCAGCAGCTTATACCCGACAGACACGAACACTGAAGCTTTCTTT
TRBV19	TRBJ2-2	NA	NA	CASSAGRNTGELFF	TGTGCCAGTAGTGCGGGACGGAACACCGGGGAGCTGTTTTTT
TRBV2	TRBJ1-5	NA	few	CASSLPTGGNQPQHF	TGTGCCAGCAGCCTCCCGACCGGGGGCAATCAGCCCCAGCATTTT
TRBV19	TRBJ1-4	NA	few	CASSIDAGEKLFF	TGTGCCAGTAGTATAGATGCGGGTGAAAAACTGTTTTTT
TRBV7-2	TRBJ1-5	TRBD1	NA	CASSLAPNSGGRWQPQHF	TGTGCCAGCAGCTTAGCGCCGAATTCAGGGGGCAGGTGGCAGCCCCAGCATTTT
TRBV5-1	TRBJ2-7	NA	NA	CASSLGRGQNEQYF	TGCGCCAGCAGCTTGGGGAGGGGGCAAAACGAGCAGTACTTC
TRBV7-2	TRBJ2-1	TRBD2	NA	CASKTSGRPVSYNEQFF	TGTGCCAGCAAAACTAGCGGGAGGCCGGTCTCCTACAATGAGCAGTTCTTC
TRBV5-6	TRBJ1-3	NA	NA	CASSWEGYGNTIYF	TGTGCCAGCAGCTGGGAGGGCTATGGAAACACCATATATTTT
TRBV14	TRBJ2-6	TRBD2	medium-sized	CASSRAGAGANVLTF	TGTGCCAGCAGCCGAGCGGGAGCTGGGGCCAACGTCCTGACTTTC
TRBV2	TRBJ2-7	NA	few	CASSGRRGPYEQYF	TGTGCCAGCAGTGGGCGGAGGGGCCCCTACGAGCAGTACTTC
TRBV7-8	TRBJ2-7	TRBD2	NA	CASSTRTSLGEQYF	TGTGCCAGCAGCACGAGGACTAGTCTAGGCGAGCAGTACTTC
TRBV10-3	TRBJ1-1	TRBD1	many	CAIAQQGARTEAFF	TGTGCCATTGCCCAACAGGGGGCTAGGACTGAAGCTTTCTTT
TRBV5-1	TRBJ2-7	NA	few	CASSLTDNRPYEQYF	TGCGCCAGCAGCTTGACGGACAATAGACCCTACGAGCAGTACTTC
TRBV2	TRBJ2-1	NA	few	CASSEVMGPYNEQFF	TGTGCCAGCAGTGAAGTCATGGGCCCCTACAATGAGCAGTTCTTC
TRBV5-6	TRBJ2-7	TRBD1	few	CASSLRYPVDRGYEQYF	TGTGCCAGCAGCTTGAGATACCCCGTGGACAGGGGCTACGAGCAGTACTTC
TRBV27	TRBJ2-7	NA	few	CASSQPGPGEQYF	TGTGCCAGCAGTCAACCCGGGCCGGGGGAGCAGTACTTC
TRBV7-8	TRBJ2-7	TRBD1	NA	CASSLRDRGHEQYF	TGTGCCAGCAGCTTGAGGGACAGGGGTCACGAGCAGTACTTC
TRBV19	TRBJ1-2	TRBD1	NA	CASRLRTGADYGYTF	TGTGCCAGTAGACTGAGGACAGGGGCCGACTATGGCTACACCTTC
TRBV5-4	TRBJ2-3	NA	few	CASIFIQNGGYTQYF	TGTGCCAGCATCTTTATCCAGAATGGCGGTTATACGCAGTATTTT
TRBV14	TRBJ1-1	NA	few	CASSHLFQGQGNTEAFF	TGTGCCAGCAGCCATCTCTTTCAAGGTCAGGGGAACACTGAAGCTTTCTTT
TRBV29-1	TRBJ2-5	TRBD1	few	CSVDLTGGSWETQYF	TGCAGCGTTGATTTGACAGGGGGCAGTTGGGAGACCCAGTACTTC
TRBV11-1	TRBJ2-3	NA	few	CASSLASDVTDTQYF	TGTGCCAGCAGCTTAGCTAGCGACGTCACAGATACGCAGTATTTT
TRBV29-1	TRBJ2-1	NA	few	CSVVYVASAGEQFF	TGCAGCGTTGTCTATGTCGCTAGCGCGGGTGAGCAGTTCTTC